The rows below give T cell receptor beta chains drawn from one sample of a study of blood T cell repertoires in COVID-19. The method was immunoSEQ multiplex PCR; TCRdb's version includes in-frame clones alone and lacks a portion of them. The sample includes some 110,000 clones, 84% of them seen just once. Source material: PBMCs or T cells enriched from blood (not recorded which). Every receptor here comes from a woman in her twenties or thirties who had recovered from COVID-19. The CDR3 runs from the conserved cysteine through the conserved F or W. The size entry is marked missing in some rows and otherwise reads once, few, many or a size class.

14	TRBJ2-7	NA	TRBV5-5	CASSTSGTTYEQYF
18	TRBJ2-3	once	TRBV27	CASSSRGLAGGSTDTQYF
15	TRBJ1-1	NA	TRBV9	CASSARTGPNTEAFF
14	TRBJ1-2	NA	TRBV7-2	CASSSSRVGYGYTF
15	TRBJ2-1	NA	TRBV27	CASRDGRGRYNEQFF
15	TRBJ2-1	NA	TRBV7-9	CASSAGTSGKNEQFF
13	TRBJ2-3	NA	TRBV7-6	CASSLALTDTQYF
17	TRBJ2-7	NA	TRBV5-4	CASSSGLAGTSSYEQYF
17	TRBJ2-5	NA	TRBV7-2	CASSLGVLVAGEETQYF
16	TRBJ2-1	once	TRBV5-5	CASSLTSEGRYNEQFF
13	TRBJ1-2	NA	TRBV5-1	CASSLTANYGYTF
15	TRBJ1-2	NA	TRBV13	CASSPMGAFNYGYTF
20	TRBJ2-5	NA	TRBV4-3	CASSQEWRGGLADHKETQYF
17	TRBJ2-4	NA	TRBV4-3	CASSQDFTGGAKNIQYF
13	TRBJ1-1	NA	TRBV20-1	CSASPGLNTEAFF
13	TRBJ2-7	NA	TRBV11-1	CASSLRQAYEQYF
15	TRBJ2-2	NA	TRBV5-8	CASSFNPRNTGELFF
14	TRBJ2-7	once	TRBV5-1	CASSTSGGAYEQYF
18	TRBJ2-4	NA	TRBV4-1	CASSQGAAAGGAKNIQYF
15	TRBJ1-3	NA	TRBV28	CASSLRQGSGNTIYF
14	TRBJ1-1	NA	TRBV6-2/TRBV6-3	CASSPYAGRAEAFF
19	TRBJ2-3	NA	TRBV4-1	CASSHHSSGRASGTDTQYF
15	TRBJ2-1	NA	TRBV11-2	CASSITSGRIDEQFF
15	TRBJ1-4	NA	TRBV5-1	CASSIDRARNEKLFF
14	TRBJ1-1	NA	TRBV2	CASSEGGAHTEAFF
13	TRBJ2-7	NA	TRBV6-5	CASSYSPGGEQYF
15	TRBJ2-1	once	TRBV18	CASSPPGTGYNEQFF
13	TRBJ2-1	NA	TRBV19	CASSPRGWSEQFF
16	TRBJ2-5	once	TRBV3-1/TRBV3-2	CASSQDWGTANPTQYF
13	TRBJ2-7	NA	TRBV18	CASSPSLTYEQYF
17	TRBJ2-3	NA	TRBV28	CASSRGSSGKFSDTQYF
15	TRBJ2-5	NA	TRBV19	CATSDLGGAAETQYF
13	TRBJ1-2	NA	TRBV6-6	CASSIRQVYGYTF
11	TRBJ1-2	NA	TRBV29-1	CSVAHSGTRSF
15	TRBJ2-1	NA	TRBV19	CASSIRTGTYNEQFF
17	TRBJ1-4	once	TRBV15	CATSRVPDRGGHEKLFF
16	TRBJ2-1	NA	TRBV19	CASSIEGQGGYNEQFF
17	TRBJ2-3	NA	TRBV7-9	CASSLVHGTSGTDTQYF
13	TRBJ1-3	NA	TRBV12-3/TRBV12-4	CACRRGSGNTIYF
14	TRBJ2-5	NA	TRBV24-1	CATSEGGAKETQYF
14	TRBJ1-2	NA	TRBV6-5	CASSYSGTAYGYTF
16	TRBJ1-1	few	TRBV5-1	CASSPSRQGWGTEAFF
16	TRBJ2-1	NA	TRBV10-1	CASSKRGRSSYNEQFF
18	TRBJ2-2	NA	TRBV7-3	CASSLAPPSPLNTGELFF
15	TRBJ2-1	NA	TRBV28	CASSPSGGRGNEQFF
14	TRBJ2-2	NA	TRBV7-2	CASSLTGNTGELFF
12	TRBJ2-5	NA	TRBV28	CASSSSVETQYF
13	TRBJ1-1	NA	TRBV7-3	CASSLSGVTEAFF
15	TRBJ2-1	NA	TRBV4-1	CASSQRGSSYNEQFF
14	TRBJ2-1	few	TRBV6-5	CASRVGTSANEQFF
18	TRBJ2-1	NA	TRBV6-2/TRBV6-3	CASSYSSSGIISYNEQFF
16	TRBJ1-4	NA	TRBV4-3	CASSQEMGQVDEKLFF
16	TRBJ1-5	NA	TRBV19	CASSTRGIISNQPQHF
16	TRBJ1-4	NA	TRBV9	CASSAGQGGGLGKLFF
13	TRBJ2-2	NA	TRBV6-4	CASSDRDDGELFF
16	TRBJ2-7	NA	TRBV2	CASSDRVAGGESEQYF
13	TRBJ1-1	NA	TRBV5-1	CASSLASPAEAFF